This TCR beta chain emerged from a study of T cells of healthy individuals. This clonotype was observed at least ten times. This CDR3 is built from 21 residues. The trim removed 3 bases at V and 0 bases at J, leaving 15 bases unmatched. Per the germline V gene, CDR1 is LGHNA and CDR2 is YSLEER. MiXCR, run by TCRdb on the 5' RACE reads, gives a single entry per CDR3 protein. This sample has 95,000 to 100,000 distinct CDR3 sequences; under 20% occur once, and the top ten carry roughly 6.1%. The origin of this receptor is a human donor in good health. The rearrangement joins TRBV4-3 to TRBJ2-1; 12 nucleotides match TRBD2. CDR3 residues: CASSHWKLAGGLSSSYNEQFF. CDR3 in DNA: TGCGCCAGCAGCCACTGGAAACTAGCGGGAGGCCTAAGTAGCTCCTACAATGAGCAGTTCTTC.